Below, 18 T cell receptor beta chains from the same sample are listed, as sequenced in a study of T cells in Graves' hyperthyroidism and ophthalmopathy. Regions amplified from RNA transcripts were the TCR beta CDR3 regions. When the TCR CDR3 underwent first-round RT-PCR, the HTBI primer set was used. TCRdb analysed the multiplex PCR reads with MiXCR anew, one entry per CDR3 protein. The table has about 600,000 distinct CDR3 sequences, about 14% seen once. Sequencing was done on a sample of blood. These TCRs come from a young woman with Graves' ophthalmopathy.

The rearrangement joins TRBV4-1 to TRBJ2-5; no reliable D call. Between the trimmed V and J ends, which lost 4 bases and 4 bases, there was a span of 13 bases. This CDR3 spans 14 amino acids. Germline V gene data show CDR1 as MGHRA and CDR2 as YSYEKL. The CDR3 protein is CASSPEPVGETQYF. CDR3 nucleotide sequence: TGCGCCAGCAGCCCCGAACCGGTCGGAGAGACCCAGTACTTC.

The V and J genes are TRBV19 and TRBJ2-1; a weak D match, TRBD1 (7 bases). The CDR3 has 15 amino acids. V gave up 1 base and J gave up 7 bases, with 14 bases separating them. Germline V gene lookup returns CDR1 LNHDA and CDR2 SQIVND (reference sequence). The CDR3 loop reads CASSIGQGGWNEQFF. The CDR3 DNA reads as TGTGCCAGTAGTATAGGACAGGGAGGTTGGAATGAGCAGTTCTTC.

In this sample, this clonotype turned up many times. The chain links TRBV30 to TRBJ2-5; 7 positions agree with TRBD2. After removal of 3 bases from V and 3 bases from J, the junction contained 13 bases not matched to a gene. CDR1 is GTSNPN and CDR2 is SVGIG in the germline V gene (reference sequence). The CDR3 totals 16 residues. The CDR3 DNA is TGTGCCTGGAGGGCGCTCGGAACACTAGCGAAAGAGACCCAGTACTTC. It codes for CAWRALGTLAKETQYF.

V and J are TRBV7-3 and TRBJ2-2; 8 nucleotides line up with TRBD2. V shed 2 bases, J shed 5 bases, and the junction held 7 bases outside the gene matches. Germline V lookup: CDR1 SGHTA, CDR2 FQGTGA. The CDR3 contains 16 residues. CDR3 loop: CASSLAPGGRTGELFF. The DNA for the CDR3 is TGTGCCAGCAGCTTAGCCCCGGGAGGGCGGACCGGGGAGCTGTTTTTT.

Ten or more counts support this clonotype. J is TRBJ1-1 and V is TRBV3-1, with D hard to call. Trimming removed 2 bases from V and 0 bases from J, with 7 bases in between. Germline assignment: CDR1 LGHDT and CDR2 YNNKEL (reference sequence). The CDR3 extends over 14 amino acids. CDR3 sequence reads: CASSQSQMNTEAFF. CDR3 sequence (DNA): TGTGCCAGCAGCCAAAGCCAGATGAACACTGAAGCTTTCTTT. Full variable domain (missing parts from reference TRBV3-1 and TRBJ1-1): DTAVSQTPKYLVTQMGNDKSIKCEQNLGHDTMYWYKQDSKKFLKIMFSYNNKELIINETVPNRFSPKSPDKAHLNLHINSLELGDSAVYFCASSQSQMNTEAFFGQGTRLTVV.

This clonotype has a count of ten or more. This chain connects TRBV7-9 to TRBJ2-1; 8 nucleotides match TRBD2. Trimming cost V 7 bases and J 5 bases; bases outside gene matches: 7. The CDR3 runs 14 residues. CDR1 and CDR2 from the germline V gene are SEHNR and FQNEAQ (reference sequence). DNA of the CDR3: TGTGCCAGCAAGGAGACTAGCGATAACAATGAGCAGTTCTTC. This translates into CASKETSDNNEQFF.

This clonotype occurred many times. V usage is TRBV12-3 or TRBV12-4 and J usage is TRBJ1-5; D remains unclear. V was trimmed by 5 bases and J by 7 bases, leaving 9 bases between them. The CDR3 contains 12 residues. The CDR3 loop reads CASSLEGQPQHF. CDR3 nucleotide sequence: TGTGCCAGCAGTCTCGAGGGCCAGCCCCAGCATTTT.

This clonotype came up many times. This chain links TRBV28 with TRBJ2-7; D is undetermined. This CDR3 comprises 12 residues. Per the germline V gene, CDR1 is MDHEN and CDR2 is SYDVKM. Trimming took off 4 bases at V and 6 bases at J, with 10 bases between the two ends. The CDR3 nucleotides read TGTGCCAGCAGTTCCCCTCTCCCCGAGCAGTACTTC. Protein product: CASSSPLPEQYF.

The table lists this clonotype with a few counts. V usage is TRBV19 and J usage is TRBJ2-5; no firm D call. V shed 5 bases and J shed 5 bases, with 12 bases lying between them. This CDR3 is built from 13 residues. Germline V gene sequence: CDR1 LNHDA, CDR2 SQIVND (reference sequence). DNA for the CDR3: TGTGCCAGTAGTCCCCAATTAGTGGAGACCCAGTACTTC. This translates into CASSPQLVETQYF.

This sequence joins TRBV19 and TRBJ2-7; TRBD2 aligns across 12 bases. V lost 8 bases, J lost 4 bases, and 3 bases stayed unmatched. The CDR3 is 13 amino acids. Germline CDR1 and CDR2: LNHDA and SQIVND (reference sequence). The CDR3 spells CASHGTSGYEQYF. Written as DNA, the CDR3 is TGTGCCAGTCACGGGACTAGCGGGTACGAGCAGTACTTC.

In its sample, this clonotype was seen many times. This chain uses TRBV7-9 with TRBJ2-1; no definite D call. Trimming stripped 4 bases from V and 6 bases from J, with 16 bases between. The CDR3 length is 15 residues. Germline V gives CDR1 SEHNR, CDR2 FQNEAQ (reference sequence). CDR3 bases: TGTGCCAGCAGCTCACGGACGGGTCCCCTCAATGAGCAGTTCTTC. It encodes CASSSRTGPLNEQFF.

The CDR3 bases are TGTGCCAGCAGGTTGACAGGGGGCGTGAACACTGAAGCTTTCTTT. Amino acid sequence: CASRLTGGVNTEAFF. The chain couples TRBV6-2 or TRBV6-3 to TRBJ1-1, with TRBD1 matching over 10 bases. The CDR3 has 15 amino acids. The junction had 4 bases not matched to a gene; V was cut back by 6 bases and J by 0 bases. Germline V CDR1 and CDR2: MNHEY, SVGEGT.

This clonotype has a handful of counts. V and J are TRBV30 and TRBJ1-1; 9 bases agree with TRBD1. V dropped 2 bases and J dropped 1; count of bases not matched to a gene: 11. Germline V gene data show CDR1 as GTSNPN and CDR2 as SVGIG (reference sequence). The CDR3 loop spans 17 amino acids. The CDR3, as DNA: TGTGCCTGGAGTTCCGGGACAGGGATTTTTTCGAACACTGAAGCTTTCTTT. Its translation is CAWSSGTGIFSNTEAFF.

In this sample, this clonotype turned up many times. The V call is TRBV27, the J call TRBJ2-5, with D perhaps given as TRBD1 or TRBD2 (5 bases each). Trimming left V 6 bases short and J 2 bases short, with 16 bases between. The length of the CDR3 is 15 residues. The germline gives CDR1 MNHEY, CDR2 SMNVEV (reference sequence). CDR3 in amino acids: CASSYKGPLQETQYF. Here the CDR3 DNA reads TGTGCCAGCAGCTACAAGGGACCGCTTCAAGAGACCCAGTACTTC.

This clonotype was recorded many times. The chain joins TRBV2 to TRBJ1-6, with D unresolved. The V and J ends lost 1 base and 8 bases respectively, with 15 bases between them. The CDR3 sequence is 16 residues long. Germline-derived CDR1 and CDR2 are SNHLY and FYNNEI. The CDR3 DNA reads TGTGCCAGCAGTGAAGACCAGGATGCGAGTTATTCACCCCTCCACTTT. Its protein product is CASSEDQDASYSPLHF. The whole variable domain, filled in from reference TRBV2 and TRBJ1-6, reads EPEVTQTPSHQVTQMGQEVILRCVPISNHLYFYWYRQILGQKVEFLVSFYNNEISEKSEIFDDQFSVERPDGSNFTLKIRSTKLEDSAMYFCASSEDQDASYSPLHFGNGTRLTVT.

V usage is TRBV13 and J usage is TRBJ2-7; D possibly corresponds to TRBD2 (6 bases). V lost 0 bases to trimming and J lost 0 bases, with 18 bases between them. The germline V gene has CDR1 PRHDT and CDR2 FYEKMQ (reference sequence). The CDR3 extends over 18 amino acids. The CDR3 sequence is CASSLGRVGSGSSYEQYF. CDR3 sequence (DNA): TGTGCCAGCAGCTTAGGGAGGGTCGGGAGTGGGAGCTCCTACGAGCAGTACTTC.

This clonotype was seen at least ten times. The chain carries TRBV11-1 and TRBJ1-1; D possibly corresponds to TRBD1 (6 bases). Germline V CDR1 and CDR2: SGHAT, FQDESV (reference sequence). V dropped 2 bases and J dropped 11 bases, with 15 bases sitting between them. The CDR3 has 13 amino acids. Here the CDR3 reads CASSLSQGLWAFF. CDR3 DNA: TGTGCCAGCAGCTTAAGTCAGGGGCTTTGGGCTTTCTTT.

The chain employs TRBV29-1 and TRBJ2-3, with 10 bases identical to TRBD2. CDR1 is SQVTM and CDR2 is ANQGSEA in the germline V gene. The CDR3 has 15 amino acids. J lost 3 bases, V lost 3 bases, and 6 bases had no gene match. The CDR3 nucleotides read TGCAGCGTTGAGCTGAGCGGGAGGGCTACAGATACGCAGTATTTT. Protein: CSVELSGRATDTQYF.